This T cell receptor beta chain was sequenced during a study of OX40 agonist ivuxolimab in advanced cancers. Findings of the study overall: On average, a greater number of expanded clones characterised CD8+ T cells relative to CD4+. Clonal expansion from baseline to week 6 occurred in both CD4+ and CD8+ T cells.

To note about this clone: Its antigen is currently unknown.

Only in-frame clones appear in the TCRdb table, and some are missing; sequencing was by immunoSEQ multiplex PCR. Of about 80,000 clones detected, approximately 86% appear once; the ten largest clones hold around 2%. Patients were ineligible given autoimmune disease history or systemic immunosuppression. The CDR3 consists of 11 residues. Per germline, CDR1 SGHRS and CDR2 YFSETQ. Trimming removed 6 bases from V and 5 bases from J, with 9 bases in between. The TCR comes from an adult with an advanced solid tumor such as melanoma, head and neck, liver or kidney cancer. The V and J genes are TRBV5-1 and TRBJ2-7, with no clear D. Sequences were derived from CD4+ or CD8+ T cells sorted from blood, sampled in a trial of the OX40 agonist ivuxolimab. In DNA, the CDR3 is TGCGCCAGCAACACCGGAGACGAGCAGTACTTC. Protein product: CASNTGDEQYF. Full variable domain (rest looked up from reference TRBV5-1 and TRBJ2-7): KAGVTQTPRYLIKTRGQQVTLSCSPISGHRSVSWYQQTPGQGLQFLFEYFSETQRNKGNFPGRFSGRQFSNSRSEMNVSTLELGDSALYLCASNTGDEQYFGPGTRLTVT.